The 27 T cell receptor beta chains given below trace back to one sample, sequenced in a study of T cell responses to AZD1222 COVID-19 vaccine. Clones were sequenced by immunoSEQ multiplex PCR, and TCRdb holds only the in-frame ones, with some missing. Here the sample spans about 150,000 clones, about nine tenths being singletons. The sequences come from peripheral blood, collected on day 0 of AZD1222 vaccination. Receptors were obtained from an adult in good health.

CDR3 nucleotide sequence: TGTGCCACCAGTGATGCCAGCCGGGCGCAGTTCTTC. Translating gives CATSDASRAQFF. J is TRBJ2-1 and V is TRBV24-1; D gene unclear. CDR1 and CDR2 (germline): KGHDR, SFDVKD. Trimming cost V 3 bases and J 12 bases, with 11 bases left between them. The CDR3 is 12 amino acids.

There are a few counts of this clone. V usage is TRBV6-2 or TRBV6-3 and J usage is TRBJ1-1; D remains ambiguous. V was pared by 0 bases and J by 2 bases, with 10 bases between. Germline values: CDR1 MNHEY, CDR2 SVGEGT. The CDR3 contains 15 residues. The CDR3 here is CASSYSSPRNTEAFF. The CDR3 nucleotides read TGTGCCAGCAGTTACTCGAGTCCCAGAAACACTGAAGCTTTCTTT.

This sequence joins TRBV5-5 and TRBJ1-1; unclear D gene. The V gene's germline CDR1 is SGHKS and CDR2 YYEKEE (reference sequence). Trimming removed 0 bases from V and 4 bases from J, with 7 bases in between. The CDR3 contains 13 residues. DNA for the CDR3: TGTGCCAGCAGCTTGGTTTCAGGCACTGAAGCTTTCTTT. Translated: CASSLVSGTEAFF.

This chain's CDR3 is CASNRDEGYTF. CDR3 nucleotide sequence: TGTGCCAGTAACAGGGATGAAGGCTACACCTTC. V gene TRBV19 combines with J gene TRBJ1-2; D might be TRBD1 (6 bases). The germline V and J ends were trimmed by 7 bases and 8 bases, with 11 bases remaining between them. CDR1 and CDR2 (germline): LNHDA, SQIVND (reference sequence). The CDR3 is 11 residues long.

This rearrangement joins TRBV28 to TRBJ2-7; TRBD1 matches 9 bases. CDR3 length equals 13 residues. Germline assignment: CDR1 MDHEN and CDR2 SYDVKM. Unmatched junction bases numbered 6, after V lost 5 bases and J lost 7 bases. The CDR3 DNA reads TGTGCCAGCAGTCCGGGACAGGGAGGAGAGCAGTACTTC. Its translation: CASSPGQGGEQYF. Filled out from reference TRBV28 and TRBJ2-7, the complete variable domain reads DVKVTQSSRYLVKRTGEKVFLECVQDMDHENMFWYRQDPGLGLRLIYFSYDVKMKEKGDIPEGYSVSREKKERFSLILESASTNQTSMYLCASSPGQGGEQYFGPGTRLTVT.

The V and J genes are TRBV29-1 and TRBJ2-7; no reliable D call. The CDR3 loop spans 11 amino acids. Germline V gene lookup returns CDR1 SQVTM and CDR2 ANQGSEA. V was trimmed by 4 bases and J by 6 bases, leaving 10 bases between them. The CDR3 region is CSVGTDFEQYF. The CDR3 nucleotides are TGCAGCGTTGGGACCGACTTCGAGCAGTACTTC.

The rearrangement joins TRBV3-1 (or the pseudogene TRBV3-2) to TRBJ2-1; no reliable D call. Germline values: CDR1 LGHDT, CDR2 YNNKEL (reference sequence). V lost 0 bases and J lost 7, with 7 bases in between. This CDR3 is 13 amino acids long. The CDR3 DNA follows: TGTGCCAGCAGCCAAGAAGTCAGGAATGAGCAGTTCTTC. Encoded protein: CASSQEVRNEQFF.

The chain links TRBV6-6 to TRBJ2-7, with 8 bases fitting TRBD2. V was pared by 5 bases and J by 1 base, with 4 bases of the junction left unmatched. CDR3 length: 14 amino acids. The germline CDR1 and CDR2 sequences are MNHNY and SVGAGI (reference sequence). CDR3 sequence: CASSETSASYEQYF. The CDR3, as DNA: TGTGCCAGCAGTGAGACTAGCGCGTCCTACGAGCAGTACTTC.

This rearrangement joins TRBV19 to TRBJ1-1, with 9 bases fitting TRBD1. Per the germline V gene, CDR1 is LNHDA and CDR2 is SQIVND (reference sequence). V was clipped by 1 base and J by 1 base; unmatched bases: 7. This CDR3 comprises 17 residues. CDR3 loop: CASSIGGTGTWNTEAFF. CDR3 in DNA: TGTGCCAGTAGTATAGGGGGGACAGGGACTTGGAACACTGAAGCTTTCTTT.

V and J are TRBV21-1 and TRBJ2-7; TRBD1, as called in the table, went unchecked against the DNA. TRBV21-1 is termed a pseudogene. This CDR3 is 20 amino acids long. This chain's CDR3 is CASSSLSLTGWPSSHYEQYF. Written as DNA, the CDR3 is TGTGCCAGCAGCAGCCTTTCCCTAACAGGGTGGCCCTCCTCCCACTACGAGCAGTACTTC.

The chain links TRBV7-2 to TRBJ1-5; no definite D call. V lost 3 bases, J lost 7 bases, and 16 bases lay in between. Per germline, CDR1 SGHTA and CDR2 FQGNSA. There are 15 residues in the CDR3. The CDR3 spells CASSFSWVAGQPQHF. The CDR3 coding sequence is TGTGCCAGCAGCTTCTCCTGGGTCGCAGGACAGCCCCAGCATTTT.

The V and J genes are TRBV7-8 and TRBJ1-1; D ambiguous. CDR1 is SGHVS and CDR2 is FQNEAQ in the germline V gene. This CDR3 comprises 15 residues. With 1 base removed from V and 4 bases from J, the gap between germline ends came to 13 bases. This CDR3 reads CASSLVRRLGTEAFF. CDR3 nucleotide sequence: TGTGCCAGCAGCTTAGTTCGCAGGCTTGGCACTGAAGCTTTCTTT.

The rearrangement uses TRBV4-3 and TRBJ2-1; D tentatively reads TRBD1 or TRBD2 (5 bases each). Germline V gene sequence: CDR1 LGHNA, CDR2 YSLEER. Trimming left V 7 bases short and J 0 bases short, with 13 bases between. The CDR3 consists of 15 residues. CDR3 DNA: TGCGCCAGCACTGCCTCGAGGGGCTCCTACAATGAGCAGTTCTTC. Its protein is CASTASRGSYNEQFF.

This chain uses TRBV4-3 with TRBJ2-3, with TRBD2 as a possible D gene (6 bases). Trimming cost V 1 base and J 0 bases, with 8 bases left between them. This CDR3 is 15 amino acids long. CDR1 is LGHNA and CDR2 is YSLEER in the germline V gene. Here the CDR3 DNA reads TGCGCCAGCAGCCAAGGACTAGGAAGCACAGATACGCAGTATTTT. This gives the protein CASSQGLGSTDTQYF.

The chain is built from TRBV10-3 and TRBJ1-2; a weak D match, TRBD1 (5 bases). Germline CDR1 reads ENHRY; CDR2 reads SYGVKD. CDR3 length: 14 amino acids. The V end was cut by 7 bases, the J end by 2 bases, with 14 bases between. The CDR3 region is CAITVGGSNYGYTF. CDR3 bases: TGTGCCATCACCGTTGGGGGGTCGAACTATGGCTACACCTTC.

The V gene is TRBV5-5, the J gene TRBJ2-2, with 7 bases aligning to TRBD2. This CDR3 has 14 residues. J gave up 4 bases and V 4 bases, and 4 bases lay outside the gene matches. Germline CDR1 is SGHKS and CDR2 is YYEKEE (reference sequence). CDR3 DNA: TGTGCCAGCAGCCCTCGGGAGGCCACCGGGGAGCTGTTTTTT. This encodes CASSPREATGELFF.

The chain recombines TRBV4-3 with TRBJ1-2; a weak D match, TRBD1 (5 bases). From germline, CDR1 is LGHNA and CDR2 YSLEER. The V and J ends lost 0 bases and 1 base respectively, with 9 bases between them. CDR3 length: 15 residues. The CDR3 reads CASSQEGRGNYGYTF. The DNA for the CDR3 is TGCGCCAGCAGCCAAGAGGGTAGGGGTAACTATGGCTACACCTTC.

This chain links TRBV7-5 with TRBJ1-5. TRBV7-5 is given as a pseudogene. The CDR3 is made up of 15 amino acids. CDR3 nucleotide sequence: TGTGCCAGAAGCCTCGGGGGGCGGGGTGGTCAGCCCCAGCATTTT. It is translated as CARSLGGRGGQPQHF.

The chain combines TRBV7-6 with TRBJ1-2; 11 bases match TRBD1. The V gene's germline CDR1 is SGHVS and CDR2 FNYEAQ. Trimming removed 3 bases from V and 4 bases from J; junction bases left unmatched: 4. The CDR3 runs 15 residues. The CDR3 sequence is CASSFGDRGTYGYTF. In DNA form, the CDR3 reads TGTGCCAGCAGCTTCGGGGACAGGGGGACCTATGGCTACACCTTC.

V gene TRBV16 combines with J gene TRBJ1-1; 9 bases align to TRBD1. J was trimmed by 1 base and V by 7 bases; bases with no gene match: 10. The CDR3 is made up of 16 amino acids. Germline V gene data show CDR1 as KGHSY and CDR2 as FQNENV. CDR3 amino acids: CASNLRLGQGNTEAFF. In nucleotides, the CDR3 is TGTGCCAGCAACCTACGATTGGGACAGGGGAACACTGAAGCTTTCTTT.

This sequence joins TRBV9 and TRBJ2-1, with TRBD1 matching over 9 bases. CDR1 is SGDLS and CDR2 is YYNGEE in the germline V gene. CDR3 length: 12 amino acids. V lost 3 bases to trimming and J lost 8 bases; unmatched junction nucleotides: 0. The DNA of the CDR3 is TGTGCCAGCAGCGGACAGGGGGATGAGCAGTTCTTC. Its translation is CASSGQGDEQFF.

The chain couples TRBV19 to TRBJ1-1; D is undetermined. Trimming shortened V by 3 bases and J by 4 bases, and 12 bases separated the two germline ends. Germline V gene data show CDR1 as LNHDA and CDR2 as SQIVND (reference sequence). The CDR3 has 14 amino acids. CDR3 region: CASSMGRLVTEAFF. The CDR3 DNA sequence: TGTGCCAGTAGTATGGGTAGGCTGGTCACTGAAGCTTTCTTT.

The chain carries TRBV5-5 and TRBJ2-5; D unresolved. The CDR3 is made up of 15 amino acids. Trimming removed 0 bases at V and 4 bases at J, with 13 bases between. Germline lookup yields CDR1 SGHKS and CDR2 YYEKEE (reference sequence). CDR3 protein: CASSLAAGHRETQYF. The DNA of the CDR3 is TGTGCCAGCAGCTTGGCGGCAGGTCATCGAGAGACCCAGTACTTC.

V and J are TRBV6-4 and TRBJ2-2; D is unresolved. CDR3 size: 13 residues. V was cut by 0 bases and J by 7 bases, with 6 bases left in between. Germline CDR1 MRHNA, CDR2 SNTAGT. CDR3 bases: TGTGCCAGCAGTGACTCTGGGATCGGGGAGCTGTTTTTT. Its translation: CASSDSGIGELFF.

The V call is TRBV6-5, the J call TRBJ1-2, with D perhaps TRBD1 (6 bases). Germline-derived CDR1 and CDR2 are MNHEY and SVGAGI. V was pared by 6 bases and J by 6 bases, with 11 bases between. There are 12 residues in the CDR3. Here the CDR3 reads CASRKYRDGYTF. The CDR3 DNA sequence: TGTGCCAGCAGGAAGTACAGGGATGGCTACACCTTC.

This clone was recorded only once. The chain recombines TRBV27 with TRBJ1-1, with D hard to call. V lost 3 bases to trimming and J lost 1 base, with 12 bases between them. The germline gives CDR1 MNHEY, CDR2 SMNVEV (reference sequence). The CDR3 runs to 15 residues. CDR3 region: CASSLGTVSNTEAFF. CDR3 nucleotide sequence: TGTGCCAGCAGTTTGGGTACGGTATCGAACACTGAAGCTTTCTTT.

V and J are TRBV6-2 or TRBV6-3 and TRBJ1-2, with D perhaps matching TRBD1 (5 bases). From germline, CDR1 is MNHEY and CDR2 SVGEGT. The CDR3 consists of 18 residues. Deletions cut 0 bases from V and 0 bases from J, with 17 bases between. CDR3 in DNA: TGTGCCAGCAGTTACTCGAAAGGGACCGCACCTTCTAACTATGGCTACACCTTC. Translating it yields CASSYSKGTAPSNYGYTF.